What follows are 31 T cell receptor beta chains derived from one specimen sequenced in a study of shared clonotypes between healthy human individuals. Here immunoSEQ multiplex PCR was the method, and the copy in TCRdb shows in-frame clones only, minus some. The table records more than 2 million clones, 90% to 95% of them present only once. Terminally differentiated effector memory CD45RA+ cells were left out of the naive CD8 fraction, which was CD45RO-negative and positively selected for CCR7. Specimen: naive CD8+ T cells from PBMCs. These receptors came from a man aged 18 to 35 in good health. Some clones in this sample may be carry-over from other donors' samples.

The chain uses TRBV6-6 and TRBJ2-3; D might be TRBD1 (6 bases). The CDR3 is 14 amino acids. The germline V and J ends were trimmed by 5 bases and 2 bases, with 11 bases remaining between them. Germline loops: CDR1 MNHNY, CDR2 SVGAGI (reference sequence). CDR3 coding DNA: TGTGCCAGCAGTGAGGACAGTTACACAGATACGCAGTATTTT. It encodes CASSEDSYTDTQYF.

This chain uses TRBV2 with TRBJ1-5, with D hard to call. This CDR3 is built from 13 residues. The V and J ends lost 3 bases and 4 bases respectively, with 7 bases between them. The germline CDR1 and CDR2 sequences are SNHLY and FYNNEI. The CDR3, as DNA: TGTGCCAGCAGTGAGTGGGAAAATCAGCCCCAGCATTTT. Protein product: CASSEWENQPQHF.

This chain connects TRBV19 to TRBJ2-4, with D tentatively TRBD2 (6 bases). Germline CDR1 and CDR2: LNHDA and SQIVND (reference sequence). V was trimmed by 2 bases and J by 1 base, leaving 6 bases between them. There are 14 residues in the CDR3. CDR3 protein: CASSITSAKNIQYF. The CDR3 coding sequence is TGTGCCAGTAGTATAACTAGCGCCAAAAACATTCAGTACTTC. The full variable domain, its missing parts supplied by reference TRBV19 and TRBJ2-4, is DGGITQSPKYLFRKEGQNVTLSCEQNLNHDAMYWYRQDPGQGLRLIYYSQIVNDFQKGDIAEGYSVSREKKESFPLTVTSAQKNPTAFYLCASSITSAKNIQYFGAGTRLSVL.

The V gene is TRBV2, the J gene TRBJ2-7; D is perhaps TRBD1 (6 bases). The CDR3 consists of 15 residues. Germline CDR1 reads SNHLY; CDR2 reads FYNNEI. Trimming took off 2 bases at V and 3 bases at J, with 14 bases between the two ends. CDR3 amino acids: CASSERTVPNYEQYF. The CDR3 DNA reads as TGTGCCAGCAGTGAAAGGACAGTGCCTAACTACGAGCAGTACTTC.

The chain recombines TRBV10-2 with TRBJ2-7, with D possibly matching TRBD2 (5 bases). The CDR3 contains 15 residues. V was trimmed by 4 bases and J by 0 bases, leaving 13 bases between them. Germline assignment: CDR1 WSHSY and CDR2 SAAADI. The CDR3 region is CASSVVGRGSYEQYF. In DNA, the CDR3 is TGCGCCAGCAGTGTTGTGGGGAGAGGCTCCTACGAGCAGTACTTC.

J is TRBJ2-7 and V is TRBV5-1; TRBD1 is a possible D gene (6 bases). The CDR3 is 16 residues long. Germline loops: CDR1 SGHRS, CDR2 YFSETQ. V lost 7 bases and J lost 1, with 21 bases in between. The chain's CDR3 is CASHLDRDNLSYEQYF. In DNA, the CDR3 is TGCGCCAGCCATCTCGACCGGGACAACCTGTCCTACGAGCAGTACTTC. The full variable domain, in which reference TRBV5-1 and TRBJ2-7 provide the parts outside the CDR3, is KAGVTQTPRYLIKTRGQQVTLSCSPISGHRSVSWYQQTPGQGLQFLFEYFSETQRNKGNFPGRFSGRQFSNSRSEMNVSTLELGDSALYLCASHLDRDNLSYEQYFGPGTRLTVT.

The chain couples TRBV7-6 to TRBJ1-2, with TRBD1 as a possible D gene (5 bases). The germline CDR1 and CDR2 sequences are SGHVS and FNYEAQ. The V end was cut by 3 bases, the J end by 4 bases, with 15 bases between. The CDR3 is 15 residues long. The CDR3 loop reads CASSFSRAQGYGYTF. The CDR3 region has the DNA TGTGCCAGCAGCTTCTCGCGGGCGCAGGGCTATGGCTACACCTTC. Full variable domain (remainder filled in from reference TRBV7-6 and TRBJ1-2): GAGVSQSPRYKVTKRGQDVALRCDPISGHVSLYWYRQALGQGPEFLTYFNYEAQQDKSGLPNDRFSAERPEGSISTLTIQRTEQRDSAMYRCASSFSRAQGYGYTFGSGTRLTVV.

To note about this clone: The sample carries other DNA sequences with the same CDR3. The J gene is TRBJ1-2, the V gene TRBV10-2, with D unresolved. The germline V gene has CDR1 WSHSY and CDR2 SAAADI. V was shortened by 2 bases and J by 5 bases, with 3 bases between the two germline ends. The CDR3 totals 11 residues. The CDR3 here is CASSEGYGYTF. The DNA of the CDR3 is TGCGCCAGCAGTGAGGGGTATGGCTACACCTTC.

This rearrangement joins TRBV11-2 to TRBJ2-1; a weak D match, TRBD2 (5 bases). Germline CDR1 and CDR2: SGHAT and FQNNGV. The CDR3 contains 16 residues. V dropped 2 bases and J dropped 1 base, with 12 bases sitting between them. CDR3 nucleotide sequence: TGTGCCAGCAGCTTATATACACGGGGTTCCTACAATGAGCAGTTCTTC. Translated, it gives CASSLYTRGSYNEQFF.

J is TRBJ1-2 and V is TRBV2; TRBD1 agrees at 7 bases. Germline assignment: CDR1 SNHLY and CDR2 FYNNEI. The CDR3 spans 17 residues. Trimming removed 6 bases from V and 3 bases from J; junction bases left unmatched: 16. The chain's CDR3 is CASSTSVGTAGDYGYTF. The CDR3 DNA is TGTGCCAGCAGCACATCCGTTGGGACAGCTGGGGACTATGGCTACACCTTC.

This chain joins TRBV13 and TRBJ2-2, with D perhaps TRBD2 (5 bases). From germline, CDR1 is PRHDT and CDR2 FYEKMQ (reference sequence). The CDR3 covers 12 residues. V lost 5 bases, J lost 5 bases, and 6 bases lay in between. CDR3 in amino acids: CASSRETGELFF. CDR3 bases: TGTGCCAGCAGCCGGGAAACCGGGGAGCTGTTTTTT.

The chain carries TRBV7-9 and TRBJ1-2; 7 positions match TRBD1. Trimming took 3 bases from V and 0 from J; bases not matched to a gene: 7. The V gene's germline CDR1 is SEHNR and CDR2 FQNEAQ (reference sequence). CDR3 length equals 16 residues. The CDR3 protein is CASSLGETGSNYGYTF. The CDR3 DNA sequence: TGTGCCAGCAGCTTGGGGGAGACAGGGTCTAACTATGGCTACACCTTC.

With regard to this clone: An end of the junction does not agree with germline; a read error may underlie this. V is TRBV13 and J is TRBJ2-3, with D possibly being TRBD2 (6 bases). This CDR3 has 14 residues. CDR1 and CDR2 (germline): PRHDT, FYEKMQ (reference sequence). The CDR3 coding sequence is TGTGCCAGCAGCCTAGGGACTCCTACAGATACGCAGTATTTT. This sequence encodes CASSLGTPTDTQYF.

V gene TRBV13 combines with J gene TRBJ2-7, with 7 bases fitting TRBD1. The germline gives CDR1 PRHDT, CDR2 FYEKMQ (reference sequence). The CDR3 has 14 amino acids. Trimming at V came to 4 bases and at J to 4 bases, leaving 7 bases not matched to a gene. CDR3 sequence reads: CASSSQGFKYEQYF. The CDR3 DNA reads TGTGCCAGCAGCTCACAGGGGTTTAAGTACGAGCAGTACTTC.

The V call is TRBV29-1, the J call TRBJ2-7; possibly TRBD1 for D (6 bases). This CDR3 has 14 residues. V dropped 4 bases and J dropped 3 bases, with 16 bases sitting between them. Per germline, CDR1 SQVTM and CDR2 ANQGSEA. This CDR3 reads CSVVRQDNLYEQYF. The CDR3 nucleotides read TGCAGCGTTGTGAGACAGGACAACCTCTACGAGCAGTACTTC.

The rearrangement links TRBV28 to TRBJ2-1, with TRBD2 identical over 9 bases. The germline V gene has CDR1 MDHEN and CDR2 SYDVKM. This CDR3 spans 15 amino acids. The J segment lost 0 bases and the V segment lost 5 bases, leaving 2 bases of the junction unmatched. The CDR3 DNA sequence: TGTGCCAGCAGTCAGGGACTAGCCTCCTACAATGAGCAGTTCTTC. Its protein is CASSQGLASYNEQFF.

In its sample, this clone was seen once. The chain uses TRBV13 and TRBJ2-7; D perhaps matches TRBD2 (5 bases). V lost 5 bases and J 1 base, leaving 6 bases between the germline ends. This CDR3 spans 12 amino acids. Germline-derived CDR1 and CDR2 are PRHDT and FYEKMQ (reference sequence). The CDR3 DNA reads as TGTGCCAGCAGCACGGGGTCCTACGAGCAGTACTTC. Translating it yields CASSTGSYEQYF.

The chain links TRBV30 to TRBJ1-2; D ambiguous. The CDR3 runs 14 residues. Trimming stripped 0 bases from V and 3 bases from J, with 11 bases between. Germline V gene data show CDR1 as GTSNPN and CDR2 as SVGIG (reference sequence). The CDR3 here is CAWSVSVGYYGYTF. CDR3 nucleotide sequence: TGTGCCTGGAGTGTTAGTGTGGGCTACTATGGCTACACCTTC.

V gene TRBV7-9 combines with J gene TRBJ2-7, with 8 nucleotides matching TRBD1. V was pared by 5 bases and J by 4 bases, with 13 bases of the junction left unmatched. Germline V gene lookup returns CDR1 SEHNR and CDR2 FQNEAQ (reference sequence). The CDR3 covers 16 residues. CDR3 DNA: TGTGCCAGCAGCCCGCAACAGGGGGAGACTTATTACGAGCAGTACTTC. It is translated as CASSPQQGETYYEQYF.

A remark on this clone: The junction departs from the called germline gene at one end, perhaps through a read error. The chain employs TRBV29-1 and TRBJ1-4, with 9 bases identical to TRBD1. CDR1 is SQVTM, CDR2 ANQGSEA, per germline. The CDR3 spans 10 residues. The DNA for the CDR3 is TGCAGCGTTCTCGGGACAGGGTTGCTTTTT. Its translation is CSVLGTGLLF.

This chain joins TRBV19 and TRBJ2-7, with 8 bases lining up with TRBD2. This CDR3 region has 12 residues. Per the germline V gene, CDR1 is LNHDA and CDR2 is SQIVND (reference sequence). J lost 7 bases, V lost 9 bases, and 8 bases had no gene match. This chain's CDR3 is CASTSGGGEQYF. DNA for the CDR3: TGTGCCAGCACCTCGGGGGGGGGTGAGCAGTACTTC.

The chain is built from TRBV6-5 and TRBJ2-7; no clear D gene. V was cut by 8 bases and J by 3 bases, with 11 bases left in between. Germline V gene data show CDR1 as MNHEY and CDR2 as SVGAGI. CDR3 length: 12 residues. The CDR3 spells CASGSSLYEQYF. The CDR3 DNA sequence: TGTGCCAGCGGTTCCTCCCTCTACGAGCAGTACTTC.

The chain joins TRBV5-6 to TRBJ2-7; D possibly matches TRBD1 or TRBD2 (5 bases each). Between the trimmed V and J ends, which lost 6 bases and 2 bases, there was a span of 15 bases. Germline values: CDR1 SGHDT, CDR2 YYEEEE. The CDR3 length is 14 residues. CDR3 DNA sequence: TGTGCCAGCACCCCTGCCGGGACGGCCTACGAGCAGTACTTC. Translation: CASTPAGTAYEQYF.

The V call is TRBV11-2, the J call TRBJ2-3, with TRBD1 matching 8 bases. The CDR3 length is 14 residues. Germline lookup yields CDR1 SGHAT and CDR2 FQNNGV. Germline trimming cut 3 bases from V and 5 bases from J; bases unmatched to any gene: 4. The CDR3 coding sequence is TGTGCCAGCAGCTTCGAACAGGGGGGAGATACGCAGTATTTT. Translation: CASSFEQGGDTQYF.

This chain joins TRBV10-3 and TRBJ1-1; D is perhaps TRBD1 (5 bases). Germline V gene lookup returns CDR1 ENHRY and CDR2 SYGVKD. CDR3 size: 15 residues. The V and J ends lost 8 bases and 0 bases respectively, with 16 bases between them. Written as DNA, the CDR3 is TGTGCCATCTCTAGGTGGCAGGGAGTGAACACTGAAGCTTTCTTT. Its protein is CAISRWQGVNTEAFF.

The CDR3 DNA follows: TGTGCCAGCAGTTTAGATACGCAGTATTTT. Protein sequence: CASSLDTQYF. The rearrangement uses TRBV27 and TRBJ2-3; unclear D gene. V was shortened by 2 bases and J by 6 bases, with 0 bases between the two germline ends. This CDR3 spans 10 amino acids. Germline V lookup: CDR1 MNHEY, CDR2 SMNVEV (reference sequence).

This chain uses TRBV25-1 with TRBJ2-6; D unresolved. The CDR3 sequence is 13 residues long. Trimming removed 5 bases at V and 0 bases at J, with 2 bases between. CDR1 is MGHDK, CDR2 SYGVNS, per germline. CDR3 residues: CASSNSGANVLTF. In DNA form, the CDR3 reads TGTGCCAGCAGTAACTCTGGGGCCAACGTCCTGACTTTC.

The chain has TRBV2 and TRBJ2-5, with D perhaps matching TRBD2 (6 bases). Trimming took off 2 bases at V and 1 base at J, with 26 bases between the two ends. This CDR3 spans 20 amino acids. CDR1 is SNHLY and CDR2 is FYNNEI in the germline V gene. The CDR3 sequence: CASSETRTHFQVGGQETQYF. The CDR3 DNA reads as TGTGCCAGCAGTGAAACTCGGACCCATTTTCAGGTCGGGGGCCAAGAGACCCAGTACTTC.

This chain uses TRBV11-2 with TRBJ2-1; 8 positions agree with TRBD2. The CDR3 is 14 amino acids. Trimming took 7 bases from V and 8 from J; bases not matched to a gene: 10. Germline loops: CDR1 SGHAT, CDR2 FQNNGV. DNA for the CDR3: TGTGCCAGCACCTGGGAGCGGGGGAGTTATGAGCAGTTCTTC. Residues: CASTWERGSYEQFF.

The chain joins TRBV5-8 to TRBJ2-7; the D gene is possibly TRBD2 (6 bases). The germline CDR1 and CDR2 sequences are SGHTS and YDEGEE. V was clipped by 3 bases and J by 1 base, with 17 bases between them. The CDR3 has 16 residues. CDR3 amino acids: CASSSPSEGTSYEQYF. DNA of the CDR3: TGTGCCAGCAGCTCACCCTCGGAGGGGACTTCCTACGAGCAGTACTTC.

The chain is built from TRBV27 and TRBJ1-5; maybe TRBD1 (5 bases). Germline V gene sequence: CDR1 MNHEY, CDR2 SMNVEV (reference sequence). The CDR3 extends over 17 amino acids. With 5 bases removed from V and 0 bases from J, the gap between germline ends came to 17 bases. The CDR3 is CASSHRQTVYSNQPQHF. The CDR3 DNA reads as TGTGCCAGCAGTCACCGGCAGACAGTTTATAGCAATCAGCCCCAGCATTTT.